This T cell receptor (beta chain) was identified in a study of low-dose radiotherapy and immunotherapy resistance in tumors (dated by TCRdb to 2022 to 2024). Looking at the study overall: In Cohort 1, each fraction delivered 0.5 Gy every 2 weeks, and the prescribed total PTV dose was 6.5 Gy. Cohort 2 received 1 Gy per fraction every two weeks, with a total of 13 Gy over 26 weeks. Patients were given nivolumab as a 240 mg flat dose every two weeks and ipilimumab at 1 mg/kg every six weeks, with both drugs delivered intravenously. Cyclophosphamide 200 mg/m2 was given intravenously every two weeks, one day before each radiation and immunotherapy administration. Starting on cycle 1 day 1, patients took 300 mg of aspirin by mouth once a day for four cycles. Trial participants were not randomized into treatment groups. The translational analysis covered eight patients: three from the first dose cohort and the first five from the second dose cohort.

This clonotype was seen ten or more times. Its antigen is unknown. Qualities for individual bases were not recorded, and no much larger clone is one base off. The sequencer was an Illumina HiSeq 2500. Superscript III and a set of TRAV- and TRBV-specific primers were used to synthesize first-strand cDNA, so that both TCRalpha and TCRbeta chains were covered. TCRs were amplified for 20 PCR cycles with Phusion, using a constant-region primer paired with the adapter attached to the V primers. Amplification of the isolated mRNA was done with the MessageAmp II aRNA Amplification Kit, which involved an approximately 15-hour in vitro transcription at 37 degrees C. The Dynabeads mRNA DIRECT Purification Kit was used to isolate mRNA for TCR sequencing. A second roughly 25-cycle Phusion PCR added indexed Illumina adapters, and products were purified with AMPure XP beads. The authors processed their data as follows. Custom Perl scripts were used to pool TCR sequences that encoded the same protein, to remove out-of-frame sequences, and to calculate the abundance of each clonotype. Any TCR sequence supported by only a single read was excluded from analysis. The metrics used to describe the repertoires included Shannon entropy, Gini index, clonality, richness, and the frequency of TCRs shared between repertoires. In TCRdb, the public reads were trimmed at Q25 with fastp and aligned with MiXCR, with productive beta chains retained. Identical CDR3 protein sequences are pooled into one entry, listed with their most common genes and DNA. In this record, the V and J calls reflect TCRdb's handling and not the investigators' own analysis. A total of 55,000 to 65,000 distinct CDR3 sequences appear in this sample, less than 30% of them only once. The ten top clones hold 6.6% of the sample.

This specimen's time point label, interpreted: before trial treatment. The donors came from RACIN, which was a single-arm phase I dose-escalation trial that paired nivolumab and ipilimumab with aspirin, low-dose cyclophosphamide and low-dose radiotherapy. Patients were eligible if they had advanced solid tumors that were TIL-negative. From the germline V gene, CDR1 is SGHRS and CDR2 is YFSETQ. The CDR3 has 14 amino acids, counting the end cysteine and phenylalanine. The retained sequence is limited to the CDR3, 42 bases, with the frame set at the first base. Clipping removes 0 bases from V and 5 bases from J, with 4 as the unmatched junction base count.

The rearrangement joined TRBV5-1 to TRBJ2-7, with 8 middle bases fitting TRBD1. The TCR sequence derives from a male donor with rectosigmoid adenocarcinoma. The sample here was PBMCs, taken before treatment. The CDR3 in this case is CASSLAGQGDEQYF. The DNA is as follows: TGCGCCAGCAGCTTGGCCGGACAGGGAGACGAGCAGTACTTC.